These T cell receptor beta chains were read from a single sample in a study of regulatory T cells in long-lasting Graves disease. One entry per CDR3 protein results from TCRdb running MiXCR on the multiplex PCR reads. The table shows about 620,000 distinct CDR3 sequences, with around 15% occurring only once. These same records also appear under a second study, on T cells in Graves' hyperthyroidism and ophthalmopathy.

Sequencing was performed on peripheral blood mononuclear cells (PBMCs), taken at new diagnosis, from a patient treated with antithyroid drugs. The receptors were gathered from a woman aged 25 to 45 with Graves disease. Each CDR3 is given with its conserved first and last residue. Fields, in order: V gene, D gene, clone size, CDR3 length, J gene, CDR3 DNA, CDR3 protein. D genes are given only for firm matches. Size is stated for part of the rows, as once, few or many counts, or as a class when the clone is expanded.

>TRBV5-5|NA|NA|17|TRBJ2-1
TGTGCCAGCAGCTTCGGGGGGCGGGGCAGCTCCTACAATGAGCAGTTCTTC
CASSFGGRGSSYNEQFF
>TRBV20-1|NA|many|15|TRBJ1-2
TGCAGTGCTAGTCTCACAGCCAGCAGCAACTATGGCTACACCTTC
CSASLTASSNYGYTF
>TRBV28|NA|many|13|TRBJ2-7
TGTGCCAGCACCTCGGGACCCGGCTACGAGCAGTACTTC
CASTSGPGYEQYF
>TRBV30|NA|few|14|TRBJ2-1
TGTGCCTGGAGTGTACTAAGCTCCTACAATGAGCAGTTCTTC
CAWSVLSSYNEQFF
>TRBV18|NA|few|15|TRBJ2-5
TGTGCCAGCTCACGGGCGGACTCGACTCTAGAGACCCAGTACTTC
CASSRADSTLETQYF
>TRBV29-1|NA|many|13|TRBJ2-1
TGCAGCGTTGGTCAGGGCGGGCGAAATGAGCAGTTCTTC
CSVGQGGRNEQFF
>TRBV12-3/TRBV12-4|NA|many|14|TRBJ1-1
TGTGCCAGCAGCCTGGGACGCCTACACACTGAAGCTTTCTTT
CASSLGRLHTEAFF
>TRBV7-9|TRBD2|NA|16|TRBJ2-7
TGTGCCAGCAGCTTATCCGGGGCTAGCGGGAACTACGAGCAGTACTTC
CASSLSGASGNYEQYF
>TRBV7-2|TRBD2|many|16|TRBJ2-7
TGTGCCAGCAGCACCGCCGGGACTAGCGGGACCTACGAGCAGTACTTC
CASSTAGTSGTYEQYF
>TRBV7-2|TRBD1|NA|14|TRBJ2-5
TGTGCCAGCAGTCTAACAGGACAGGAAGAGACCCAGCACTTC
CASSLTGQEETQHF
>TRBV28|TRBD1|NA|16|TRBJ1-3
TGTGCCAGCAGGGGGGGGACAGAATATACTGGAAACACCATATATTTT
CASRGGTEYTGNTIYF
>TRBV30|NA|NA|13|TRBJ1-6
TGTGCCTGGAGTCGAGAGGACGATTCACCCCTCCACTTT
CAWSREDDSPLHF
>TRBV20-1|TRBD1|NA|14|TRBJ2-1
TGCAGTGCTGAGGGGGCTCGGTGGCTCTATGAGCAGTTCTTC
CSAEGARWLYEQFF
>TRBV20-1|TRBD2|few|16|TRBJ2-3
TGCAGTGCTAGAGATCCCAGAAGCGGGAGGGCAGATACGCAGTATTTT
CSARDPRSGRADTQYF
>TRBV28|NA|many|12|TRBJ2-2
TGTGCCACCACCGAGGGGCCCGGGGAGCTGTTTTTT
CATTEGPGELFF
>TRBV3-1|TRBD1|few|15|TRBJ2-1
TGTGCCAGCAGCCAAGCTGTGGGACAGCCCAATGAGCAGTTCTTC
CASSQAVGQPNEQFF
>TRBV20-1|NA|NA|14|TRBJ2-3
TGCAGTGCTAGTACCAGTATCGGCACAGATACGCAGTATTTT
CSASTSIGTDTQYF
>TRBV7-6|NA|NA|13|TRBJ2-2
TGTGCCAGCAGCGGTCCCAGATCCGGGGAGCTGTTTTTT
CASSGPRSGELFF
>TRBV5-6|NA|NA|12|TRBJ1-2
TGTGCCAGCAGCTCACAGAGCTATGGCTACACCTTC
CASSSQSYGYTF
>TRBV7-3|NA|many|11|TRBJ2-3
TGTGCCAGCAGCATTAGGGATACGCAGTATTTT
CASSIRDTQYF
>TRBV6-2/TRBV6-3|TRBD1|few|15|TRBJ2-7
TGTGCCAGCAGTCACCTCGGACAGGGACCCCTGGGGCAGTACTTC
CASSHLGQGPLGQYF
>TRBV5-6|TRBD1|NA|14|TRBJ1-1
TGTGCCAGCAGCGAACTCGGACAGGGGGTAGAAGCTTTCTTT
CASSELGQGVEAFF
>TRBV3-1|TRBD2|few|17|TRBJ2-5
TGTGCCAGCAGCCAAGATAAGACTAGCGGGAGTGTAAAGACCCAGTACTTC
CASSQDKTSGSVKTQYF
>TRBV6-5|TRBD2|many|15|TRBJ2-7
TGTGCCAGCAGTTACGGACTAGCGGGATTAGGAGAGCAGTACTTC
CASSYGLAGLGEQYF
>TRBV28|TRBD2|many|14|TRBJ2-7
TGTGCCAGCAGGTCTCCTAGCGGGAGGTACGAGCAGTACTTC
CASRSPSGRYEQYF
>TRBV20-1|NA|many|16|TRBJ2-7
TGCAGTGCTAGGGGGCCGGGTTCCGGGGCTGGGGGTGAGCAGTACTTC
CSARGPGSGAGGEQYF
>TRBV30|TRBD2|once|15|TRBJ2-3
TGTGCCTGGAACCGACTAGCGGGAGTCGCAGATACGCAGTATTTT
CAWNRLAGVADTQYF
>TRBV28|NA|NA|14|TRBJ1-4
TGTGCCAGTGCCAAACAGGTCAGAGTCGAAAAACTGTTTTTT
CASAKQVRVEKLFF
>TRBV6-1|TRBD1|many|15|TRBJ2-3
TGTGCCAGCATTTGGGACAGGGCTAGCACAGATACGCAGTATTTT
CASIWDRASTDTQYF
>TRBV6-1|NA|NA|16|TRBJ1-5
TGTGCCACCATGGACTCAGGGAAACTTAGCAATCAGCCCCAGCATTTT
CATMDSGKLSNQPQHF
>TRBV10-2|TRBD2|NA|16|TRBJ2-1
TGCGCCAGTATTGCCCTCCTAGCGGGAGTACCAAATGAGCAGTTCTTC
CASIALLAGVPNEQFF
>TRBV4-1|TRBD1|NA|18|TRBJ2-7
TGCGCCAGCAGCCAAGGGGGGACAGGGGGTCGAGGTCGTAGCGAGCAGTACTTC
CASSQGGTGGRGRSEQYF
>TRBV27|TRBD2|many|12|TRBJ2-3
TGTGCCGCCGGGAGGGGACCAGATACGCAGTATTTT
CAAGRGPDTQYF
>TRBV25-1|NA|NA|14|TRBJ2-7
TGTGCCAGCAGTGAGGCCGGGGGAAAACACGAGCAGTACTTC
CASSEAGGKHEQYF
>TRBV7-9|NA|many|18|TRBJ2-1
TGTGCCAGCAGCTTAGCAAGGGTCAGGGAATCGTCCTACAATGAGCAGTTCTTC
CASSLARVRESSYNEQFF
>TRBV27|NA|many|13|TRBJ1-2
TGTGCCAGCAGTTCCGGGGCCCAATATGGCTACACCTTC
CASSSGAQYGYTF
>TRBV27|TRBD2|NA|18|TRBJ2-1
TGTGCCAGCAGTGGGGGTAGCGGGTTTTATAGCTCCTACAATGAGCAGTTCTTC
CASSGGSGFYSSYNEQFF
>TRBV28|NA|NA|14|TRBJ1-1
TGTGCCAGCAGTCCCTCCAGGGACTTCACTGAAGCTTTCTTT
CASSPSRDFTEAFF
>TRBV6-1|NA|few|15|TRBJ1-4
TGTGCCAGCAGAACCATGGGGGGGCCTCGTGAAAAACTGTTTTTT
CASRTMGGPREKLFF
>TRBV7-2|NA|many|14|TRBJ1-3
TGTGCCAGCAGCTTAGATCGGTTGGGGGACACCATATATTTT
CASSLDRLGDTIYF
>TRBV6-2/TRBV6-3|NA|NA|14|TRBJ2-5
TGTGCCAGCAGCATGACAAGGAGTGCGGAGACCCAGTACTTC
CASSMTRSAETQYF
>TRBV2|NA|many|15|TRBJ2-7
TGTGCCAGCACCTCACAGGGTTTAGTGAACTACGAGCAGTACTTC
CASTSQGLVNYEQYF
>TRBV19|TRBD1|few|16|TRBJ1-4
TGTGCCAGTGCGGACAGGGGGTTGACGGCTAATGAAAAACTGTTTTTT
CASADRGLTANEKLFF
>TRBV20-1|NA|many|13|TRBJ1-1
TGCAGTGCTAGGCGGACGGGGAACACTGAAGCTTTCTTT
CSARRTGNTEAFF
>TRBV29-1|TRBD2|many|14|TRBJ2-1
TGCAGCGTTGACCCCACTTGGGGGGGGTATGAGCAGTTCTTC
CSVDPTWGGYEQFF
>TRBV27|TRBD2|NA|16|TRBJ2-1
TGTGCCGCTATTTCGGGGGGGGGAGGATTGTACAATGAGCAGTTCTTC
CAAISGGGGLYNEQFF
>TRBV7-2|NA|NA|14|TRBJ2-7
TGTGCCAGCAGCACCGGGACACCGTTCTACGAGCAGTACTTC
CASSTGTPFYEQYF
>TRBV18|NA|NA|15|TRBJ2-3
TGTGCCAGCTCGGAGTTCAGCAAGAGCACAGGTACGCAGTATTTT
CASSEFSKSTGTQYF
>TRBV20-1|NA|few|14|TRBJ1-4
TGCAGTGCTAGTACTGGGGGAACGGGTGAAAAACTGTTTTTT
CSASTGGTGEKLFF
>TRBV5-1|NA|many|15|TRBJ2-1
TGCGCCAGCAGACCAGGAATAAGCTCCTACAATGAGCAGTTCTTC
CASRPGISSYNEQFF
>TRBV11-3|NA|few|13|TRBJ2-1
TGTGCCAGCAGCTTCCCCACTAAGGATGAGCAGTTCTTC
CASSFPTKDEQFF
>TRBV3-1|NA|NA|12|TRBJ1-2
TGTGCCAGCAGCCAAGAGGGGGACGGCTACACCTTC
CASSQEGDGYTF
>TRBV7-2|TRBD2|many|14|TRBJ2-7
TGTGCCAGCAGCTTGACTAGCGGAACCTACGAGCAGTACTTC
CASSLTSGTYEQYF
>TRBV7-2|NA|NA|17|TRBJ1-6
TGTGCCAGCAGCTCGCTCTTGGGGGGCATGGGTAATTCACCCCTCCACTTT
CASSSLLGGMGNSPLHF
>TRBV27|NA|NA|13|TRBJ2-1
TGTGCCAGGTGGGAGAGCTCCTACAATGAGCAGTTCTTC
CARWESSYNEQFF
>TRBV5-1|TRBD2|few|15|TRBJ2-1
TGCGCCAGCAGCCACGGGACTAGTGACTACAATGAGCAGTTCTTC
CASSHGTSDYNEQFF
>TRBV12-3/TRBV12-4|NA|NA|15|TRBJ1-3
TGTGCCAGCAGGCGGGGGCTTCACTCTGGAAACACCATATATTTT
CASRRGLHSGNTIYF
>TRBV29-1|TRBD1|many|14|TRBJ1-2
TGCAGCGTTGAAAGGACAGGGCTTAGCTATGGCTACACCTTC
CSVERTGLSYGYTF
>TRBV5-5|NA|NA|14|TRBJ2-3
TGTGCCAGCAGCCCCGTTGAGCTATCAGATACGCAGTATTTT
CASSPVELSDTQYF